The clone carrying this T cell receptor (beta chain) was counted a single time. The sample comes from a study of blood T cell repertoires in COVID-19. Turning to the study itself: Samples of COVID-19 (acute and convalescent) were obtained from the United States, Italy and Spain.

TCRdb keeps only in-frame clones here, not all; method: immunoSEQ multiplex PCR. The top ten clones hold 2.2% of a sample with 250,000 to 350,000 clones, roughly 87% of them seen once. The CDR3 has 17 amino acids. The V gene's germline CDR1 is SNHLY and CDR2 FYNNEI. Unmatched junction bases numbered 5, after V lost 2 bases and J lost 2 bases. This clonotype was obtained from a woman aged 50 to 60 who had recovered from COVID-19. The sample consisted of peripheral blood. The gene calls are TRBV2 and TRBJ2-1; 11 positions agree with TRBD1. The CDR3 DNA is TGTGCCAGCAGTGAATCCCGGGACAGGGGGACCTACAATGAGCAGTTCTTC. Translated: CASSESRDRGTYNEQFF.